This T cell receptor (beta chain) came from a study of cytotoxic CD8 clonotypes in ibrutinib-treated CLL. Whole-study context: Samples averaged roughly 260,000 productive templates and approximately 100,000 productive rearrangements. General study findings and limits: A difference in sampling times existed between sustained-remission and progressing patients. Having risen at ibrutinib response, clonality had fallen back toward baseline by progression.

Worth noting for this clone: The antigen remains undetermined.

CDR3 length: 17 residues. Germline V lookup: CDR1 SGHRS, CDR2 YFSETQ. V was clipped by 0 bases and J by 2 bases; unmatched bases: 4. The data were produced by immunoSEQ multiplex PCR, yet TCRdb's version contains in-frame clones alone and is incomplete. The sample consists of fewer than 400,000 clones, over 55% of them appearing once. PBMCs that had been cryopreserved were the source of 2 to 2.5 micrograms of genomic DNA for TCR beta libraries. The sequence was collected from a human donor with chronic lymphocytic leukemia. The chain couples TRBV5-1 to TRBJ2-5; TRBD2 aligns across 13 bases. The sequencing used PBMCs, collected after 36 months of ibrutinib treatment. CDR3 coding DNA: TGCGCCAGCAGCTTGGCCCCGGGACTAGCGGGGCAAGAGACCCAGTACTTC. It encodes CASSLAPGLAGQETQYF.